The source of this TCR beta chain is a study of vaccination and CD4 T cells after COVID-19 (dated 2022 in TCRdb). About the full investigation: Convalescent patients had a positive SARS-CoV-2 result on nasal swab PCR, and of these patients, several had mild disease and one had severe disease. Two doses of either the Pfizer-BioNTech BNT162b2 vaccine (n=8) or the Moderna mRNA-1273 vaccine (n=2) were administered to participants. For stimulating the cultures, overlapping spike peptide pools were used, derived from SARS-CoV-2 as well as from the common cold coronaviruses HCoV-NL63, HCoV-OC43 and HCoV-229E. Control cultures used a CEFX viral epitope pool as positive control, an HIV-1 Nef peptide pool as negative control, or no peptide. Post-COVID blood samples from convalescent patients were collected a median of about 100 days after diagnosis, with a range of 35 to 161 days. Post-vaccine blood samples were taken a median of 72 days after the second vaccine dose, with a range of roughly 13 to 250 days. In 10 COVID-19 convalescent patients and a few infection-naive healthy vaccine recipients, researchers compared the spike-specific CD4+ TCR repertoire from before mRNA vaccination with the repertoire from after. Six males and four females were included in the convalescent cohort, with two Hispanic individuals, seven Caucasians, two Asians and one multiracial person represented.

The sample's treatment or condition, from its label and the paper: roughly 10-day PBMC culture with coronavirus spike peptide pools or control peptides (ViraFEST assay). The study used the ViraFEST assay, which expanded antigen-specific T cells with peptide pools and then identified expanded clonotypes by TCR sequencing. The convalescent patients' positive SARS-CoV-2 PCR tests were from March to December 2020, which was before the Alpha, Beta and Delta variants emerged in the United States. About 2 million PBMCs per well were cultured in IMDM with approximately 5.5% human AB serum and 8 to 10 IU/ml IL-2, plus 10 ug/ml peptide pools. Half of the culture medium was replaced with fresh IL-2-containing medium on days 3 and 7. Once the cells had been in culture for over nine days, the EasySep CD4+ T cell isolation kit was used to isolate CD4+ T cells by negative selection. Ficoll-Paque Plus gradient centrifugation was used to isolate PBMCs from whole blood, and the isolated PBMCs were then either used fresh or cryopreserved at -140C. Each culture condition was generally run in triplicate wells.

Relative to germline, V is missing 4 bases and J is missing 0 bases, with 2 bases of the junction outside any gene match. The CDR3, cysteine through phenylalanine, is 15 amino acids long. The only DNA kept is the CDR3, 45 bases in frame from the first base. CDR1 and CDR2 (MNHNS, SASEGT) derive from the germline V gene. Library method: PCR. At the Johns Hopkins FTIC core, DNA from the cultured CD4+ T cells underwent TCR sequencing with the Oncomine TCR Beta short-read assay. Genomic DNA was extracted from the cultured CD4+ T cells with the QIAamp micro DNA kit. Oncomine TCR Beta libraries from cultured CD4+ T cells were pooled with unique dual indexes and sequenced on an Illumina iSeq 100. Per the source publication's procedure: Non-productive sequences were removed, and CDR3s not starting with C, not ending with F or W, or shorter than 7 amino acids were discarded. The MANAFEST web application was used to identify antigen-specific clonotypes by comparing peptide-stimulated wells against reference wells and other culture wells. Positive clones required FDR below 0.05, an odds ratio above 5, and productive frequency above 0.1% in at least two of three replicate wells. A clonotype was classed as cross-reactive if the clonotype showed significant expansion both in SARS-CoV-2 spike wells and in at least one common cold coronavirus spike condition. Levenshtein distances (stringdist) and unrooted phylogenetic trees (ape) in R version 3.6.1 were used to assess CDR3 homology. The public reads were reanalyzed by TCRdb: fastp trimming at Q25, MiXCR alignment, in-frame beta chains only. Each CDR3 protein gets just one entry, which takes the most common genes and DNA from the rows behind it. These V and J calls originate from TCRdb's pipeline instead of the authors' own analysis. The sample includes under 20,000 distinct CDR3 sequences, with approximately 42% observed a single time. Together, the top ten hold roughly 20% of the sample.

General study outcomes and caveats: The study included relatively few convalescent patients and did not analyze early timepoints after natural infection. Of the vaccine-specific clones in convalescent patients, 304 of 307, or nearly all, reacted only to SARS-CoV-2 spike and did not cross-react with common cold coronaviruses. Among the post-vaccine SARS-CoV-2-reactive clones in convalescent patients, a median around 90% showed up only after vaccination, which suggests vaccine-specific priming. The median number of SARS-CoV-2-reactive clonotypes rose from under 25 after infection to around 40 after vaccination, but the change was not significant.

To note about this clonotype: Its specific antigen is unknown. Base qualities were left out, and no much larger clone turns up one base away.

Sequencing was performed on cultured CD4+ T cells from blood. The sequence derives from a human donor with COVID-19. The chain joins TRBV6-1 to TRBJ2-5, with 10 bases aligning to TRBD2. The DNA reads as follows: TGTGCCAGCAGTGGTAGCGGGGGGTACCAAGAGACCCAGTACTTC. Translated, this is CASSGSGGYQETQYF.